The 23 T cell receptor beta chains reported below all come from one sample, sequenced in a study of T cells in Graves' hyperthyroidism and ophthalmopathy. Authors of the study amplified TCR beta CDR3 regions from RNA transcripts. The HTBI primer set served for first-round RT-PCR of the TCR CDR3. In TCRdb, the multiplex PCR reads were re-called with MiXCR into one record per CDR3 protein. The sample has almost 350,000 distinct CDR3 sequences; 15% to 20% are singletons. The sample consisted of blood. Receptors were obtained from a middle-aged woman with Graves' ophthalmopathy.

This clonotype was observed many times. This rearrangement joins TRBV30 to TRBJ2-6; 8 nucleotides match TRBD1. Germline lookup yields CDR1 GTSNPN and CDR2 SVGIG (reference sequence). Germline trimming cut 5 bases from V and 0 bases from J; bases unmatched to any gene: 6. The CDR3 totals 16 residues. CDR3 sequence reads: CAWVTGDFSGANVLTF. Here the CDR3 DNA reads TGTGCCTGGGTGACAGGGGATTTCTCTGGGGCCAACGTCCTGACTTTC.

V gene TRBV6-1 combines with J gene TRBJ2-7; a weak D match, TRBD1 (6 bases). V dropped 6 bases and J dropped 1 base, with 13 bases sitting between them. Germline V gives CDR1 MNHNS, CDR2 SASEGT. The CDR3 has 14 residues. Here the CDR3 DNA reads TGTGCCAGCAGCCCCCGACAGGAATCCTACGAGCAGTACTTC. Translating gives CASSPRQESYEQYF.

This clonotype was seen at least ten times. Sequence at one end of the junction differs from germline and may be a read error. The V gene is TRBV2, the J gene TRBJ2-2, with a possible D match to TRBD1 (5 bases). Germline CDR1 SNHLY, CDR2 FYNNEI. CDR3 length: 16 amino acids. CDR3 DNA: TGTGCCAGCAGGGAAGACCTCAGGGCCTGGTCCGGGGAGCTGTTTTTT. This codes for CASREDLRAWSGELFF.

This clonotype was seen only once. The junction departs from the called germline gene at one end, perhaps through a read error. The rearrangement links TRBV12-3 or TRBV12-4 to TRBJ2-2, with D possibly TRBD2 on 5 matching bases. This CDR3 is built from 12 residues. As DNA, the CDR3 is TGTGCCAGCATGCTAGACCCCGGGGAGCTGTATTTT. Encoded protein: CASMLDPGELYF.

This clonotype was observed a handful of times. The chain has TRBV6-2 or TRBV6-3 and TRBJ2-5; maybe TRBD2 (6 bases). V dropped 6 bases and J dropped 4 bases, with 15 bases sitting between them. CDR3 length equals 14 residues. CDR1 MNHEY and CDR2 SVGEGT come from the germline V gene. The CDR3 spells CASSGVGGRETQYF. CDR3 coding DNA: TGTGCCAGCAGCGGAGTTGGGGGGAGAGAGACCCAGTACTTC.

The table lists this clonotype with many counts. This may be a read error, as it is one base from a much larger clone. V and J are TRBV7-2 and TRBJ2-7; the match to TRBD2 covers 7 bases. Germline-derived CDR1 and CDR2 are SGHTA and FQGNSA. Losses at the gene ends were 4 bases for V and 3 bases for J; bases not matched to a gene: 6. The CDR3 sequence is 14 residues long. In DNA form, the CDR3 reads TGTGCCAGCAGCTCCTGGGCTAGCGGCTACGAGCAGTACTTC. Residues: CASSSWASGYEQYF.

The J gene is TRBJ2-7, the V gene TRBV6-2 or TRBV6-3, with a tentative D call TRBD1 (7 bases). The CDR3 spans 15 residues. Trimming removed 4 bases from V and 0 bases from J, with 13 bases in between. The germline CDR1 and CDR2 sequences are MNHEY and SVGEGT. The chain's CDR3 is CASSLLRDSSYEQYF. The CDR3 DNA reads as TGTGCCAGCAGTTTATTGCGGGACAGCTCCTACGAGCAGTACTTC.

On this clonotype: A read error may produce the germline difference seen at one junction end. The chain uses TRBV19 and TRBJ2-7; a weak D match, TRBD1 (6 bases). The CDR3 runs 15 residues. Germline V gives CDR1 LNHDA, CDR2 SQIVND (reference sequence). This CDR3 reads CASSIGGPPSFEQYF. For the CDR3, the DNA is TGTGCCAGTAGTATAGGGGGGCCTCCCTCCTTCGAGCAGTACTTC. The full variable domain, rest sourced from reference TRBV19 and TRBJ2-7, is DGGITQSPKYLFRKEGQNVTLSCEQNLNHDAMYWYRQDPGQGLRLIYYSQIVNDFQKGDIAEGYSVSREKKESFPLTVTSAQKNPTAFYLCASSIGGPPSFEQYFGPGTRLTVT.

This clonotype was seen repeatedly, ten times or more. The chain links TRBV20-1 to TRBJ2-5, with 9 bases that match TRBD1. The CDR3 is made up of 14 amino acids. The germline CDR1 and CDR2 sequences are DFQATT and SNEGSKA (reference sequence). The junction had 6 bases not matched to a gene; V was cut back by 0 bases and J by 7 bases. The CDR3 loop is CSARDGTGWSTQYF. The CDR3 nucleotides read TGCAGTGCTAGAGATGGGACAGGGTGGTCGACCCAGTACTTC.

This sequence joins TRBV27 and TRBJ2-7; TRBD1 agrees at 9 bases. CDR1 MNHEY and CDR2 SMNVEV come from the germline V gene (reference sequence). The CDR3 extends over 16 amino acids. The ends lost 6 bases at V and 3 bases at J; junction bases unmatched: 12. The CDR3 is CASRRAGTGSFYEQYF. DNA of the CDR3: TGTGCCAGCAGGAGGGCGGGGACAGGGTCCTTCTACGAGCAGTACTTC.

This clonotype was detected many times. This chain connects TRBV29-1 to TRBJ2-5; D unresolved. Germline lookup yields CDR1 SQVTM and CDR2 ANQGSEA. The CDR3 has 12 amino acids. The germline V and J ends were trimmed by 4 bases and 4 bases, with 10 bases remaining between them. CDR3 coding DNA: TGCAGCGTTGTGGCGGCACTAGAGACCCAGTACTTC. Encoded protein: CSVVAALETQYF.

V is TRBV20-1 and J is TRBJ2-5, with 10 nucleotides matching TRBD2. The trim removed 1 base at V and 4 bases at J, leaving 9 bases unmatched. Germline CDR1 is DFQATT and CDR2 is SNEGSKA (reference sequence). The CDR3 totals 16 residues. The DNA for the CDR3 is TGCAGTGCTAGAGCAATGCCTAGCGGGAGACTAGAGACCCAGTACTTC. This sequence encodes CSARAMPSGRLETQYF.

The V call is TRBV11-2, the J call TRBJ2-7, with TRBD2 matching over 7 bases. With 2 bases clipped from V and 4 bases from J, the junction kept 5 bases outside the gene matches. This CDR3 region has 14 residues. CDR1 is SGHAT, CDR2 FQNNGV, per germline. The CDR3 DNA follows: TGTGCCAGCAGCTTAAGCGGGGAGCGGTACGAGCAGTACTTC. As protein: CASSLSGERYEQYF.

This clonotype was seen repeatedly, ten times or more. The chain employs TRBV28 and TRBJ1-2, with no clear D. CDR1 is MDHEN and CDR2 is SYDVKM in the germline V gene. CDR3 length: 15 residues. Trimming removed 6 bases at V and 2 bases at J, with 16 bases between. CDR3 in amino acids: CASRPNRLRNYGYTF. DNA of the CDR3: TGTGCCAGCAGACCTAACAGACTTAGGAACTATGGCTACACCTTC.

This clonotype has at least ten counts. The CDR3, as DNA: TGTGCCAGCAGTGACAGCAGGGTGAGCTCCTATAATTCACCCCTCCACTTT. It codes for CASSDSRVSSYNSPLHF. This rearrangement joins TRBV2 to TRBJ1-6; D possibly corresponds to TRBD1 (5 bases). V was trimmed by 3 bases and J by 0 bases, leaving 12 bases between them. Germline CDR1 is SNHLY and CDR2 is FYNNEI. The CDR3 consists of 17 residues.

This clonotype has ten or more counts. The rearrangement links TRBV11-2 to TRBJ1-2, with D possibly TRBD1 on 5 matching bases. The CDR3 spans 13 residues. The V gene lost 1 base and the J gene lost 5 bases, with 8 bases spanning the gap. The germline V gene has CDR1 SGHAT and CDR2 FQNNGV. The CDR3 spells CASSLGTLYGYTF. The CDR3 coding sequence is TGTGCCAGCAGCTTAGGGACACTTTATGGCTACACCTTC.

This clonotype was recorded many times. Here the CDR3 reads CSAWDQSYEQYF. DNA of the CDR3: TGCAGTGCTTGGGACCAATCCTACGAGCAGTACTTC. The chain uses TRBV20-1 and TRBJ2-7; possibly TRBD1 or TRBD2 for D (5 bases each). This CDR3 is 12 amino acids long. Trimming removed 5 bases at V and 1 base at J, with 9 bases between. CDR1 is DFQATT, CDR2 SNEGSKA, per germline (reference sequence).

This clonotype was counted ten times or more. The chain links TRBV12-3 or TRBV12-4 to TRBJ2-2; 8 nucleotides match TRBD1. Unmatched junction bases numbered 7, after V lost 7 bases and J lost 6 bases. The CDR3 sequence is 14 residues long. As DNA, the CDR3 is TGTGCCAGCACCCTCTTACAGGGGGCCGGGGAGCTGTTTTTT. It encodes CASTLLQGAGELFF.

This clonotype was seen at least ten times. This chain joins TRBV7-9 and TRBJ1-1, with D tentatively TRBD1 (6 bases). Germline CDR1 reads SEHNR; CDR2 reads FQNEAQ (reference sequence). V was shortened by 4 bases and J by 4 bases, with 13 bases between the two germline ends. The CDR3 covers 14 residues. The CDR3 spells CASSSWQGFTEAFF. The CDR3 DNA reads TGTGCCAGCAGCTCCTGGCAGGGGTTCACTGAAGCTTTCTTT.

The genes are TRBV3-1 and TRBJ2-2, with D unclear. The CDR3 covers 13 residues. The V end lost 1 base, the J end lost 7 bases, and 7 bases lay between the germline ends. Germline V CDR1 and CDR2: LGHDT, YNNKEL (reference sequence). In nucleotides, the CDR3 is TGTGCCAGCAGCCAAGGAGAGTTCGGGGAGCTGTTTTTT. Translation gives CASSQGEFGELFF.

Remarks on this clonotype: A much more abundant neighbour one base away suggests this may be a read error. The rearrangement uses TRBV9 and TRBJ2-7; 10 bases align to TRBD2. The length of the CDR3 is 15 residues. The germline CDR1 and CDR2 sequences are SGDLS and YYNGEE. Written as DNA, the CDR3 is TGTGGCAGCAGCGTAGCTAGCGGGAGCTCCTACGAGCAGTACTTC. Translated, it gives CGSSVASGSSYEQYF.

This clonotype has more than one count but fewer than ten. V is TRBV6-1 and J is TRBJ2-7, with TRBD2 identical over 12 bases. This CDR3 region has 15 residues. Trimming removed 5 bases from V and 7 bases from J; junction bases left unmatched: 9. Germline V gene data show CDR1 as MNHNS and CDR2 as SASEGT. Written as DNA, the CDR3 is TGTGCCAGCAGTACCGGGACTAGCGGGCCGGGGGAGCAGTACTTC. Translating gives CASSTGTSGPGEQYF.

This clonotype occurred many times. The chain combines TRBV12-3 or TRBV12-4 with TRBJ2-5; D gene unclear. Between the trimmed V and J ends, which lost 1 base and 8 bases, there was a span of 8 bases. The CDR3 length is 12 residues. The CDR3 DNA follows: TGTGCCAGCAGTTTAGACTTGGGAACCCAGTACTTC. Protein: CASSLDLGTQYF.